The T cell receptor (beta chain) described here comes from a study of OX40 agonist ivuxolimab in advanced cancers. Regarding the complete study: Ivuxolimab, which targeted the costimulatory receptor OX40 (CD134), was an agonistic, fully human IgG2 monoclonal antibody. Intravenous ivuxolimab was administered to patients every 2 weeks at six dose levels: 0.01, 0.1, 0.3, 1.5, 3 and 10 mg/kg. Among the approximately 54 dose-escalation patients, 19 had hepatocellular carcinoma, about 15 melanoma, 9 renal cell carcinoma and 9 head and neck cancer. A male proportion of roughly 80% and a mean age of around 60 years, ranging from 23 to 79, were recorded for the dose-escalation cohort. Patients were allowed to have had prior anti-PD-1, anti-PD-L1 or anti-CTLA-4 therapy, and approximately 37% of the dose-escalation patients had been treated with checkpoint inhibitors. Partial responses occurred in three dose-escalation patients, of whom one had hepatocellular carcinoma and two had cutaneous melanoma. Peripheral TCRbeta sequencing was intended to test whether TCR sequence diversity was altered and clonal T-cell expansion was caused by ivuxolimab. The paper describes the monotherapy dose-escalation part (N ≈ 52 patients) of the phase I trial of ivuxolimab.

Patients with a history of autoimmune disease or receiving systemic immunosuppression were excluded from the trial. In every dose cohort, peripheral blood was drawn for TCR sequencing at baseline, cycle 4 day 1, and cycle 7 day 1. Samples were obtained from an open-label, multicenter, first-in-human phase I dose-escalation trial of ivuxolimab. Adults with locally advanced or metastatic melanoma, renal cell, hepatocellular, or head and neck squamous cell carcinoma were enrolled in the trial. Before TCR sequencing, CD4+ and CD8+ T cells were separately sorted from peripheral blood. Overall study results and their limits: After ivuxolimab, CD8+ T cells had more expanded clones than CD4+ T cells on average. In the 0.1-3.0 mg/kg groups, partial responders were among the patients with the lowest normalized peripheral clonal expansion, particularly in CD8+ T cells. Low levels of normalized T-cell clonal expansion were also seen in some nonresponding patients. Antigen specificity was not determined for the clonally expanded peripheral T cells. At doses of 0.1 to 3.0 mg/kg, clonal expansion of both CD4+ and CD8+ T cells in blood was seen between baseline and week 6.

For sequencing of the TCRbeta CDR3 region, genomic DNA was extracted from the sorted cells. TCRbeta CDR3 regions were sequenced using the immunoSEQ Assay. This immuneACCESS table, as held by TCRdb, lists in-frame sequences with V and J called but not all clones. Of the missing ones, under half trace to an unresolved V gene in checked studies; the others have no known cause. In this sample the table shows 65,000 to 80,000 clones, approximately 90% of which occur a single time. Around 0.97% of the sample rests with the top ten. The CDR3 has 15 amino acids, counting the end cysteine and phenylalanine. Only the CDR3 portion is preserved as DNA: 45 bases, with reading frame beginning at the first base. Taken from the germline V gene, the CDR1 and CDR2 loops are MNHNS and SASEGT. V gives up 1 base and J gives up 4 bases, and the segment between their germline ends measures 11 bases. On this clone itself: Its antigen specificity is not known. Base-call qualities are not available, and no considerably larger clone is one nucleotide away.

This clonotype was sampled from an adult with an advanced solid tumor such as melanoma, head and neck, liver or kidney cancer. This sequence uses TRBV6-1 and TRBJ1-3; the D gene remains uncertain. Sequenced material: CD4+ or CD8+ T cells sorted from blood, taken in a trial of the OX40 agonist ivuxolimab. CDR3 protein: CASSEGHSSGNTIYF. In nucleotides, the sequence is TGTGCCAGCAGTGAAGGGCACAGTTCAGGAAACACCATATATTTT.